This TCR beta chain originates from a study of cytomegalovirus exposure and HLA in healthy donors. Study-wide context: In a later analysis, it was reported that the roughly 130 validation repertoires had been produced on the same platform as the 700 or so repertoires belonging to the first cohort.

With 3 bases removed from V and 6 bases from J, the gap between germline ends came to 14 bases. This CDR3 region has 14 residues. The germline V gene encodes CDR1 SGHAT and CDR2 FQNNGV. Study-wide results and limits: While the bulk of TCR sequences proved rare, some public TCRs turned up in many donors.

The 120-subject validation cohort, separate from the approximately 630-subject first cohort, included the donors. Generated by immunoSEQ multiplex PCR, the TCRdb table keeps only in-frame clones and is missing some. The sample yields 68,000 or so clones, around 97% seen once. Note on this clone: Its antigen is not identified.

This sequence originates from a young man in good health and CMV-seronegative. Sequencing was performed on PBMCs. The J gene is TRBJ1-1, the V gene TRBV11-2, with D perhaps matching TRBD1 (5 bases). CDR3 amino acids: CASSLYDGGAEAFF. As DNA, the CDR3 is TGTGCCAGCAGCTTGTACGACGGGGGGGCTGAAGCTTTCTTT.